This TCR beta chain comes out of a study of blood T cell repertoires in COVID-19. Overall study: Both acute and convalescent COVID-19 samples were obtained from the United States, Italy and Spain. In each case, the material was cDNA or gDNA derived from T cells, B-cell-depleted T cells, or PBMCs.

As handled by the study authors: Estimated nucleated cell counts came from reference gene primer amplification. Only in-frame clones appear in the TCRdb table, and some are missing; sequencing was by immunoSEQ multiplex PCR. The V and J calls and clone size come from that table; D and trimming were worked out from the DNA. Counted here are a few hundred thousand clones, about 88% occurring once; the ten biggest clones make up approximately 4.3%. The CDR3 length is 16 residues. The germline V and J ends were trimmed by 5 bases and 0 bases, with 16 bases remaining between them. Germline V gives CDR1 SGHAT, CDR2 FQNNGV.

V gene TRBV11-2 combines with J gene TRBJ1-1; D call uncertain. This sequence originates from a man in his 60s who had recovered from COVID-19. Specimen: peripheral blood. The CDR3 spells CASSPRTGMMNTEAFF. As DNA, the CDR3 is TGTGCCAGCAGCCCACGGACGGGAATGATGAACACTGAAGCTTTCTTT.